A single sample is the source of the 30 T cell receptor beta chains below, sequenced in a study of neurological immune-mediated disorders. TCRdb ran MiXCR on the 5' RACE reads and lists one entry per CDR3 protein. The table includes about 120,000 distinct CDR3 sequences, about 3.4% detected once. What was sequenced was PBMCs. These receptors were taken from a woman in her 30s with multiple sclerosis.

This clonotype occurred many times. The chain has TRBV29-1 and TRBJ2-2, with D possibly matching TRBD2 (6 bases). CDR1 is SQVTM, CDR2 ANQGSEA, per germline. This CDR3 spans 13 amino acids. V lost 7 bases, J lost 1 base, and 10 bases lay in between. The CDR3 reads CSARLGNTGELFF. The CDR3 bases are TGCAGCGCCAGACTAGGGAACACCGGGGAGCTGTTTTTT.

This clonotype was observed at least ten times. The V gene is TRBV30, the J gene TRBJ1-1; D is unresolved. Per the germline V gene, CDR1 is GTSNPN and CDR2 is SVGIG (reference sequence). V shed 2 bases and J shed 4 bases, with 14 bases lying between them. This CDR3 has 14 amino acids. CDR3 in DNA: TGTGCCTGGAGTCCCTTGATCGGGATCACTGAAGCTTTCTTT. Encoded protein: CAWSPLIGITEAFF.

This clonotype was seen at least ten times. The V call is TRBV6-1, the J call TRBJ1-5; 8 bases map to TRBD1. Per germline, CDR1 MNHNS and CDR2 SASEGT. Unmatched junction bases numbered 13, after V lost 1 base and J lost 5 bases. This CDR3 spans 18 amino acids. The CDR3 loop reads CASSEEFYRQGKDQPQHF. For the CDR3, the DNA is TGTGCCAGCAGTGAAGAGTTTTACAGACAGGGGAAGGATCAGCCCCAGCATTTT.

This clonotype occurred many times. The genes are TRBV6-5 and TRBJ1-1, with D uncertain. In germline, CDR1 is MNHEY, CDR2 SVGAGI. This CDR3 comprises 15 residues. Trimming left V 6 bases short and J 0 bases short, with 14 bases between. Here the CDR3 DNA reads TGTGCCAGCAGCCGGGGTAGGCTAATGAACACTGAAGCTTTCTTT. Translation gives CASSRGRLMNTEAFF.

There are many counts of this clonotype. The chain uses TRBV5-1 and TRBJ2-1, with 9 bases aligning to TRBD2. This CDR3 is 19 amino acids long. The trim removed 4 bases at V and 0 bases at J, leaving 14 bases unmatched. CDR1 is SGHRS, CDR2 YFSETQ, per germline. The CDR3 region has the DNA TGCGCCAGCAGCGCCCCGGGACTAGCTGAAGGTAGCTCCTACAATGAGCAGTTCTTC. Its protein is CASSAPGLAEGSSYNEQFF.

In its sample, this clonotype was seen many times. CDR3 protein: CASSLGLAGGREQFF. The CDR3 DNA follows: TGTGCCAGCAGTTTAGGACTAGCGGGAGGGCGAGAGCAGTTCTTC. The rearrangement joins TRBV6-6 to TRBJ2-1; TRBD2 matches 15 bases. Germline V gene sequence: CDR1 MNHNY, CDR2 SVGAGI (reference sequence). The CDR3 sequence is 15 residues long. The junction had 5 bases not matched to a gene; V was cut back by 4 bases and J by 10 bases.

This clonotype was found many times. V is TRBV6-2 or TRBV6-3 and J is TRBJ2-7; TRBD2 matches at 11 bases. V lost 6 bases and J lost 3; bases outside the gene matches: 4. Germline V gene lookup returns CDR1 MNHEY and CDR2 SVGEGT. The CDR3 is made up of 14 amino acids. The CDR3 nucleotides are TGTGCCAGCAGGAGACTAGCGGGACGCTACGAGCAGTACTTC. Encoded protein: CASRRLAGRYEQYF.

The table lists this clonotype with a few counts. With a much larger clone just one base away, this may be a read error. The CDR3: CSARNGTSRYEQYF. CDR3 bases: TGCAGTGCTAGAAACGGGACTAGTAGGTACGAGCAGTACTTC. The rearrangement links TRBV20-1 to TRBJ2-7; 8 bases match TRBD2. Germline V gene lookup returns CDR1 DFQATT and CDR2 SNEGSKA (reference sequence). The V gene end was trimmed by 2 bases and the J gene end by 4 bases; junction bases not matched to a gene: 7. The CDR3 loop spans 14 amino acids.

This clonotype was seen repeatedly, ten times or more. This rearrangement joins TRBV5-1 to TRBJ2-1, with a weak D call TRBD2 (6 bases). V lost 9 bases, J lost 3 bases, and 16 bases lay in between. The CDR3 contains 14 residues. The germline gives CDR1 SGHRS, CDR2 YFSETQ. DNA for the CDR3: TGCGCCACCTCTTTGGAGGGATACTACAATGAGCAGTTCTTC. Amino acid sequence: CATSLEGYYNEQFF.

This clonotype has at least ten counts. The V call is TRBV7-2, the J call TRBJ2-2; D unresolved. The V end was cut by 3 bases, the J end by 11 bases, with 16 bases between. The CDR3 is 14 residues long. Germline CDR1 reads SGHTA; CDR2 reads FQGNSA. The CDR3 is CASSLPAPRRELFF. The CDR3 DNA follows: TGTGCCAGCAGCTTGCCAGCCCCAAGAAGAGAGCTGTTTTTT.

The sample holds many counts of this clonotype. The chain has TRBV5-5 and TRBJ1-1; D is unresolved. The CDR3 length is 14 residues. Trimming cost V 4 bases and J 3 bases, with 13 bases left between them. In germline, CDR1 is SGHKS, CDR2 YYEKEE (reference sequence). This CDR3 reads CASSRERADTEAFF. The CDR3 nucleotides read TGTGCCAGCAGCCGCGAGAGGGCGGACACTGAAGCTTTCTTT.

This clonotype was detected ten times or more. The chain couples TRBV7-9 to TRBJ2-5, with D perhaps TRBD1 or TRBD2 (5 bases each). The ends were cut back, 5 bases at V and 5 bases at J, with 18 bases in the middle. From germline, CDR1 is SEHNR and CDR2 FQNEAQ (reference sequence). The CDR3 consists of 15 residues. The CDR3 protein is CASSRDLGGPETQYF. CDR3 bases: TGTGCCAGCAGCCGGGACCTCGGTGGCCCCGAGACCCAGTACTTC.

This clonotype was recorded many times. The chain employs TRBV7-9 and TRBJ1-2, with unresolved D. The CDR3 consists of 15 residues. Trimming stripped 3 bases from V and 3 bases from J, with 14 bases between. Germline CDR1 reads SEHNR; CDR2 reads FQNEAQ (reference sequence). The CDR3 bases are TGTGCCAGCAGCTTTCTGGAGGGAATGGACTATGGCTACACCTTC. Its protein is CASSFLEGMDYGYTF.

Many counts were recorded for this clonotype. J is TRBJ2-1 and V is TRBV20-1; the D is unclear. V was cut by 1 base and J by 0 bases, with 7 bases left in between. The CDR3 runs to 14 residues. Germline lookup yields CDR1 DFQATT and CDR2 SNEGSKA (reference sequence). CDR3 sequence (DNA): TGCAGTGCTAGAGTCCTAAGCTCCTACAATGAGCAGTTCTTC. It is translated as CSARVLSSYNEQFF.

This clonotype occurred many times. V is TRBV12-3 or TRBV12-4 and J is TRBJ1-3; 12 positions match TRBD1. V lost 3 bases and J lost 7; bases outside the gene matches: 7. The CDR3 loop spans 16 amino acids. Here the CDR3 reads CASSFRGTGGANTIYF. The CDR3 bases are TGTGCCAGCAGTTTTCGCGGGACAGGGGGCGCGAACACCATATATTTT.

The chain carries TRBV14 and TRBJ1-1; 7 bases line up with TRBD1. J was trimmed by 4 bases and V by 3 bases; bases with no gene match: 8. Germline CDR1 reads SGHDN; CDR2 reads FVKESK. CDR3 length equals 15 residues. This CDR3 reads CASSQRTGGRTEAFF. The CDR3 region has the DNA TGTGCCAGCAGCCAGAGGACAGGCGGTCGCACTGAAGCTTTCTTT. Combining the CDR3 with reference TRBV14 and TRBJ1-1 gives the whole variable domain EAGVTQFPSHSVIEKGQTVTLRCDPISGHDNLYWYRRVMGKEIKFLLHFVKESKQDESGMPNNRFLAERTGGTYSTLKVQPAELEDSGVYFCASSQRTGGRTEAFFGQGTRLTVV.

This clonotype has a count of ten or more. This chain connects TRBV10-3 to TRBJ2-2; the D is unclear. The V end lost 3 bases, the J end lost 7 bases, and 9 bases lay between the germline ends. The CDR3 contains 13 residues. Looked up from germline, CDR1 is ENHRY and CDR2 is SYGVKD. The CDR3 DNA follows: TGTGCCATCAGTGATGTCGAGAGCGGGGAGCTGTTTTTT. Protein product: CAISDVESGELFF.

V is TRBV6-2 or TRBV6-3 and J is TRBJ2-7, with D hard to call. Per the germline V gene, CDR1 is MNHEY and CDR2 is SVGEGT. CDR3 length: 13 amino acids. Trimming took off 4 bases at V and 5 bases at J, with 12 bases between the two ends. The CDR3 reads CASSSTFVHEQYF. CDR3 coding DNA: TGTGCCAGCAGTTCCACGTTTGTCCACGAGCAGTACTTC.

This clonotype has ten or more counts. The rearrangement joins TRBV20-1 to TRBJ2-1, with 7 nucleotides matching TRBD2. The CDR3 runs to 15 residues. CDR1 and CDR2 (germline): DFQATT, SNEGSKA (reference sequence). Trimming cost V 6 bases and J 1 base; bases outside gene matches: 9. The CDR3 bases are TGCAGTGCAACCTTCGGAGCGGGGTCCTACAATGAGCAGTTCTTC. Protein: CSATFGAGSYNEQFF.

This clonotype has a count of ten or more. The chain has TRBV7-2 and TRBJ2-6; 7 positions match TRBD1. The CDR3 is made up of 15 amino acids. The V gene end was trimmed by 4 bases and the J gene end by 2 bases; junction bases not matched to a gene: 2. Germline V gives CDR1 SGHTA, CDR2 FQGNSA. The CDR3, as DNA: TGTGCCAGCAGCTCGACAGGGACTGGGGCCAACGTCCTGACTTTC. Translating gives CASSSTGTGANVLTF.

In this sample, this clonotype turned up many times. The rearrangement links TRBV7-2 to TRBJ2-2; 7 bases fit TRBD2. With 2 bases clipped from V and 5 bases from J, the junction kept 14 bases outside the gene matches. From germline, CDR1 is SGHTA and CDR2 FQGNSA. This CDR3 has 18 residues. The CDR3 reads CASSLILAVFGGTGELFF. For the CDR3, the DNA is TGTGCCAGCAGCTTAATCCTAGCGGTTTTCGGGGGGACCGGGGAGCTGTTTTTT.

V and J are TRBV29-1 and TRBJ1-1; D ambiguous. Trimming cost V 1 base and J 0 bases, with 9 bases left between them. Germline V gene lookup returns CDR1 SQVTM and CDR2 ANQGSEA. The CDR3 is 14 amino acids. The CDR3 loop is CSVEGKYMNTEAFF. CDR3 DNA sequence: TGCAGCGTTGAAGGGAAGTACATGAACACTGAAGCTTTCTTT. Complete variable domain (other parts from reference TRBV29-1 and TRBJ1-1): SAVISQKPSRDICQRGTSLTIQCQVDSQVTMMFWYRQQPGQSLTLIATANQGSEATYESGFVIDKFPISRPNLTFSTLTVSNMSPEDSSIYLCSVEGKYMNTEAFFGQGTRLTVV.

This clonotype was recorded many times. This chain connects TRBV5-1 to TRBJ2-7, with a tentative D call TRBD1 (5 bases). The CDR3 consists of 14 residues. Germline V lookup: CDR1 SGHRS, CDR2 YFSETQ. Between the trimmed V and J ends, which lost 0 bases and 5 bases, there was a span of 12 bases. The CDR3 DNA reads TGCGCCAGCAGCTTGGGACAGATAGACGACGAGCAGTACTTC. This codes for CASSLGQIDDEQYF. The complete variable domain, with remaining parts taken from reference TRBV5-1 and TRBJ2-7, reads KAGVTQTPRYLIKTRGQQVTLSCSPISGHRSVSWYQQTPGQGLQFLFEYFSETQRNKGNFPGRFSGRQFSNSRSEMNVSTLELGDSALYLCASSLGQIDDEQYFGPGTRLTVT.

This clonotype was detected many times. The J gene is TRBJ2-1, the V gene TRBV5-1; 10 bases map to TRBD2. This CDR3 has 16 residues. J was trimmed by 12 bases and V by 1 base; bases with no gene match: 13. Germline V gives CDR1 SGHRS, CDR2 YFSETQ. The CDR3 region has the DNA TGCGCCAGCAGCTTGTTGGGGACTAGCGTAATAGTTGGGCAGTTCTTC. Translation: CASSLLGTSVIVGQFF.

The table lists this clonotype with many counts. The chain employs TRBV5-6 and TRBJ1-2; no definite D call. Germline V lookup: CDR1 SGHDT, CDR2 YYEEEE. The CDR3 has 16 residues. Trimming shortened V by 1 base and J by 0 bases, and 13 bases separated the two germline ends. This CDR3 is CASSLLSDKANYGYTF. CDR3 nucleotide sequence: TGTGCCAGCAGCTTGCTGTCGGATAAAGCTAACTATGGCTACACCTTC.

This clonotype was seen a handful of times. V usage is TRBV2 and J usage is TRBJ1-2; D gene unclear. The ends were cut back, 4 bases at V and 5 bases at J, with 14 bases in the middle. Germline CDR1 reads SNHLY; CDR2 reads FYNNEI. This CDR3 has 14 residues. CDR3 DNA sequence: TGTGCCAGCAGTGTCAGAGTAGGAGGGTATGGCTACACCTTC. Protein sequence: CASSVRVGGYGYTF.

Many counts were recorded for this clonotype. The chain combines TRBV20-1 with TRBJ1-5; TRBD1 matches 8 bases. With 7 bases clipped from V and 4 bases from J, the junction kept 6 bases outside the gene matches. The CDR3 runs 13 residues. The germline gives CDR1 DFQATT, CDR2 SNEGSKA (reference sequence). CDR3 in amino acids: CSVGQGMNQPQHF. DNA for the CDR3: TGCAGTGTCGGACAGGGAATGAATCAGCCCCAGCATTTT.

This clonotype was recorded at least ten times. The chain recombines TRBV7-2 with TRBJ2-2; D is undetermined. Trimming cost V 5 bases and J 7 bases, with 11 bases left between them. Germline V gene data show CDR1 as SGHTA and CDR2 as FQGNSA. This CDR3 contains 13 residues. CDR3 sequence (DNA): TGTGCCAGCAGCCCCCTAGATGGCGGGGAGCTGTTTTTT. Its translation is CASSPLDGGELFF.

This clonotype was recorded many times. V and J are TRBV7-9 and TRBJ2-2; the D gene could be TRBD1 or TRBD2 (5 bases each). This CDR3 is 13 amino acids long. Germline V gene data show CDR1 as SEHNR and CDR2 as FQNEAQ (reference sequence). Trimming took 6 bases from V and 6 from J, leaving 11 bases between them. CDR3 bases: TGTGCCAGCAGTTTAATGGGGGCCGGGGAGCTGTTTTTT. It encodes CASSLMGAGELFF.

This clonotype was seen many times. Here the CDR3 DNA reads TGTGCCAGCAGCCTAGGGACAGGGATGACTGAAGCTTTCTTT. Protein product: CASSLGTGMTEAFF. This chain uses TRBV5-5 with TRBJ1-1; 9 bases map to TRBD1. Trimming removed 4 bases from V and 5 bases from J; junction bases left unmatched: 6. CDR3 length: 14 residues. Per germline, CDR1 SGHKS and CDR2 YYEKEE (reference sequence).